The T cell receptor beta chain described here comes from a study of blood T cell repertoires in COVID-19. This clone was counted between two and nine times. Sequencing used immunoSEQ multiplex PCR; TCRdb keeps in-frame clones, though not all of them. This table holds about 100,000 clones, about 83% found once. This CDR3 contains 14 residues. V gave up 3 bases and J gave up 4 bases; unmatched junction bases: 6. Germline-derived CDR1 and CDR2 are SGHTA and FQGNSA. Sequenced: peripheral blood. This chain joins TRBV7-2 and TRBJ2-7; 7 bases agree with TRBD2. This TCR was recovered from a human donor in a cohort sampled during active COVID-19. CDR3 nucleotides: TGTGCCAGCAGCTTTGGCGGGGGTGGTTACGAGCAGTACTTC. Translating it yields CASSFGGGGYEQYF.